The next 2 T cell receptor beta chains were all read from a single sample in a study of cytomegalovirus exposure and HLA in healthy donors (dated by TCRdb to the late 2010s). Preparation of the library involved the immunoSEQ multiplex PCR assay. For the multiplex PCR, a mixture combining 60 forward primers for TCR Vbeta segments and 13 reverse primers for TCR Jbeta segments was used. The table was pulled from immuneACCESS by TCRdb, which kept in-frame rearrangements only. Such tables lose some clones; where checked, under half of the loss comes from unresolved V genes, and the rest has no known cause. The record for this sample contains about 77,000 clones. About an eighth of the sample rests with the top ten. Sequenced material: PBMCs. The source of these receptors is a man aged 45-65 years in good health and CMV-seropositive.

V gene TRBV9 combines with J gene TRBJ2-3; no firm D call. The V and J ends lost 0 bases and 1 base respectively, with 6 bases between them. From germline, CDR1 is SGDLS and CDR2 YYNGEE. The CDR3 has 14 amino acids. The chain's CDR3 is CASSVAVRTDTQYF. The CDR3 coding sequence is TGTGCCAGCAGCGTAGCGGTCCGCACAGATACGCAGTATTTT.

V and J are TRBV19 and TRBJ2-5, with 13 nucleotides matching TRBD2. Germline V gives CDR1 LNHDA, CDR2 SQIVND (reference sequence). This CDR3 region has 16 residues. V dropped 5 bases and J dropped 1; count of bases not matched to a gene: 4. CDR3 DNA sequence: TGTGCCAGTAGTGTCCGACTAGCGGGGGGCCAAGAGACCCAGTACTTC. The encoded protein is CASSVRLAGGQETQYF. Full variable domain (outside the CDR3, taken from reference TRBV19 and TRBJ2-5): DGGITQSPKYLFRKEGQNVTLSCEQNLNHDAMYWYRQDPGQGLRLIYYSQIVNDFQKGDIAEGYSVSREKKESFPLTVTSAQKNPTAFYLCASSVRLAGGQETQYFGPGTRLLVL.